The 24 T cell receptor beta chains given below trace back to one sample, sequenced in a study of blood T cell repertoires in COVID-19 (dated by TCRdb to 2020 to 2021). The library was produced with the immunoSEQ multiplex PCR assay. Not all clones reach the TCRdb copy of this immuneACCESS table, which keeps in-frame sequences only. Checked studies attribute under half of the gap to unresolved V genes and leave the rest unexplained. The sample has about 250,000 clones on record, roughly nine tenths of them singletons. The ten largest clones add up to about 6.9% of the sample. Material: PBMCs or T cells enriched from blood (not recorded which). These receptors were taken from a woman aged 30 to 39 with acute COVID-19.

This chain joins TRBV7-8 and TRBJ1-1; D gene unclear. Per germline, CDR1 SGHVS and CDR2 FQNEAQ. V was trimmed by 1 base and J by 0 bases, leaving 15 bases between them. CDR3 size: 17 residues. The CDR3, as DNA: TGTGCCAGCAGCTTAGTGGCCAGGCCAGGTTTGAACACTGAAGCTTTCTTT. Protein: CASSLVARPGLNTEAFF.

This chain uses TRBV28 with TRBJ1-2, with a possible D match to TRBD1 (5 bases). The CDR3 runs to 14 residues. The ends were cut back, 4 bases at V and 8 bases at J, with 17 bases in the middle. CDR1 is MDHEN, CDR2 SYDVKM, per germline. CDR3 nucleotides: TGTGCCAGCAGTTCGTCGGGCCAGGGCAAGGGCTACACCTTC. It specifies CASSSSGQGKGYTF.

For the CDR3, the DNA is TGTGCCAGCAGCGATTGGACTAGCGGGGTACAAGAGACCCAGTACTTC. Its protein product is CASSDWTSGVQETQYF. V usage is TRBV11-1 and J usage is TRBJ2-5, with TRBD2 identical over 12 bases. Germline lookup yields CDR1 SGHAT and CDR2 FQDESV (reference sequence). The CDR3 totals 16 residues. J gave up 2 bases and V 5 bases, and 6 bases lay outside the gene matches.

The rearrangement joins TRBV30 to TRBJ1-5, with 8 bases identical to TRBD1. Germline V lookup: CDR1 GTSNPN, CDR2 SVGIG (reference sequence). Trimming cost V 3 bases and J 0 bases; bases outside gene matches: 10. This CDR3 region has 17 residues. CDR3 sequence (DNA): TGTGCCTGGAGCGACCCGGACAGGGAGTATAGCAATCAGCCCCAGCATTTT. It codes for CAWSDPDREYSNQPQHF.

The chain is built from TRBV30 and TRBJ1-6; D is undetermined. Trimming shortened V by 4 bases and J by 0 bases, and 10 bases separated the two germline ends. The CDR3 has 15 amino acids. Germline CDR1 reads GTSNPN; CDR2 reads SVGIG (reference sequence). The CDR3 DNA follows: TGTGCCTGGACAGGCTCCAGCTCCTATAATTCACCCCTCCACTTT. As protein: CAWTGSSSYNSPLHF.

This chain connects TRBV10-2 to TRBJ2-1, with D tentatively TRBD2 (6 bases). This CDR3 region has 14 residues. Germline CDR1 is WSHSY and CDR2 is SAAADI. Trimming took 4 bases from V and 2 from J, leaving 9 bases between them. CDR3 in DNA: TGCGCCAGCAGTGGGTCTAGCGCCTACAATGAGCAGTTCTTC. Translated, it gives CASSGSSAYNEQFF.

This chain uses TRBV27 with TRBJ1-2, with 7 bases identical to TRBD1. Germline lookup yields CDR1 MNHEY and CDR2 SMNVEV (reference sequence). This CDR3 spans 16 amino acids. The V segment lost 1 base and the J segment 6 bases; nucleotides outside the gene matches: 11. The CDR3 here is CASSLWGPGTDNGYTF. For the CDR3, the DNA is TGTGCCAGCAGTTTATGGGGCCCCGGGACAGATAATGGCTACACCTTC.

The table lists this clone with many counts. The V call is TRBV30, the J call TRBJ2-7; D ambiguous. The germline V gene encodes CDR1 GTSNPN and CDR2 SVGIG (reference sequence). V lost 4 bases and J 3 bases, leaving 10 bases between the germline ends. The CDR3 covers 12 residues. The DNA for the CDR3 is TGTGCCTGGAAAACGGTTTTCTACGAGCAGTACTTC. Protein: CAWKTVFYEQYF. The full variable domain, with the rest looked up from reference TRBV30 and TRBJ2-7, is SQTIHQWPATLVQPVGSPLSLECTVEGTSNPNLYWYRQAAGRGLQLLFYSVGIGQISSEVPQNLSASRPQDRQFILSSKKLLLSDSGFYLCAWKTVFYEQYFGPGTRLTVT.

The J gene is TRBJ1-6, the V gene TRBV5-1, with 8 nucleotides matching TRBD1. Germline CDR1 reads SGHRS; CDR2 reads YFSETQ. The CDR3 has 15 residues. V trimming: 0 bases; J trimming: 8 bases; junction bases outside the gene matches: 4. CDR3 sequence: CASSLDPTGDSPLHF. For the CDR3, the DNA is TGCGCCAGCAGCTTGGATCCGACAGGGGATTCACCCCTCCACTTT.

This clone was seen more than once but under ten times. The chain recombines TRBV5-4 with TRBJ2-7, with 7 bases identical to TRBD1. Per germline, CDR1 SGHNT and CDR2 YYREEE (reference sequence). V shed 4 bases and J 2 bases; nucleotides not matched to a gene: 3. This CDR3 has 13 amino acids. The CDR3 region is CASSQGQPYEQYF. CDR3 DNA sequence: TGTGCCAGCAGCCAGGGACAGCCCTACGAGCAGTACTTC.

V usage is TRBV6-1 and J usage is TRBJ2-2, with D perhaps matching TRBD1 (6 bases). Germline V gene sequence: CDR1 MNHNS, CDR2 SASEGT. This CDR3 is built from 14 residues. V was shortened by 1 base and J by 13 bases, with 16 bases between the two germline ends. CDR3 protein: CASSEVGGPKGLFF. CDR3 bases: TGTGCCAGCAGTGAAGTTGGGGGCCCGAAGGGGCTGTTTTTT.

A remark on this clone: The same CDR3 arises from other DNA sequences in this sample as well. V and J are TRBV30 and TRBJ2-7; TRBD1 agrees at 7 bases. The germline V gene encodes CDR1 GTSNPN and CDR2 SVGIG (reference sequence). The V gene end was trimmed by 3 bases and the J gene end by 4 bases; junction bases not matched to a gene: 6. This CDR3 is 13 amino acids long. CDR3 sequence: CAWSPGQTYEQYF. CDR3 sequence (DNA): TGTGCCTGGAGCCCGGGACAGACTTACGAGCAGTACTTC.

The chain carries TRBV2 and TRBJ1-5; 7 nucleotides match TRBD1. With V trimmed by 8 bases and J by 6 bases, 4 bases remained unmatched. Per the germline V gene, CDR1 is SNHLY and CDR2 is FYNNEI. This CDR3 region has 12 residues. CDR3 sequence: CASDRVGQPQHF. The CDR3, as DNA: TGTGCCAGCGACAGGGTTGGTCAGCCCCAGCATTTT.

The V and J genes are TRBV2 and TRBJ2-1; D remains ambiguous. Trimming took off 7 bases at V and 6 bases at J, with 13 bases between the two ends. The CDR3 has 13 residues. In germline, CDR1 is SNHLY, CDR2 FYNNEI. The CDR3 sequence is CASTADVLNEQFF. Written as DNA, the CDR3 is TGTGCCAGCACGGCGGATGTTCTCAATGAGCAGTTCTTC.

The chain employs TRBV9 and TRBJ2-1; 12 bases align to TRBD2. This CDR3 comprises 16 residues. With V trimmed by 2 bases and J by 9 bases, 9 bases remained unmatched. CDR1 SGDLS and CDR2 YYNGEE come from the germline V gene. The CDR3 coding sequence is TGTGCCAGCAGCGTCGACCTAGCGGGAGGGCCACGTGAGCAGTTCTTC. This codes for CASSVDLAGGPREQFF.

CDR3 bases: TGTGCCAGCAGTAGTGGGACAGTTGGTTTTAACACCTTC. This encodes CASSSGTVGFNTF. This chain links TRBV12-3 or TRBV12-4 with TRBJ1-2, with TRBD1 matching 7 bases. The CDR3 is 13 residues long. With V trimmed by 5 bases and J by 12 bases, 12 bases remained unmatched.

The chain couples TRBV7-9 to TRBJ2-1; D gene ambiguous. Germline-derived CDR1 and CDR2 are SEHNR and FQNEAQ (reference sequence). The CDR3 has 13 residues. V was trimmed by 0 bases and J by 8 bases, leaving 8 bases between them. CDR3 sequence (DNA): TGTGCCAGCAGCTTAGCGCCCGGGTATGAGCAGTTCTTC. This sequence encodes CASSLAPGYEQFF.

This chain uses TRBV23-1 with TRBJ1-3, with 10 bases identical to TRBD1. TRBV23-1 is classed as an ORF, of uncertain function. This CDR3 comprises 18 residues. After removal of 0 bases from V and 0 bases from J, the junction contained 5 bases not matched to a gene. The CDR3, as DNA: TGCGCCAGCAGTCAATCATCGGGACAGGGGCCCTCTGGAAACACCATATATTTT. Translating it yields CASSQSSGQGPSGNTIYF.

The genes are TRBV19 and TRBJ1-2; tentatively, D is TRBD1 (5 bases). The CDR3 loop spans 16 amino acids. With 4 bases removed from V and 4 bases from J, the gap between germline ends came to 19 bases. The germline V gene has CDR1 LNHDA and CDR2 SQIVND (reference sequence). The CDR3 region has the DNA TGTGCCAGTAGTAACGACCTGACAGAGGTCCCCTATGGCTACACCTTC. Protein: CASSNDLTEVPYGYTF.

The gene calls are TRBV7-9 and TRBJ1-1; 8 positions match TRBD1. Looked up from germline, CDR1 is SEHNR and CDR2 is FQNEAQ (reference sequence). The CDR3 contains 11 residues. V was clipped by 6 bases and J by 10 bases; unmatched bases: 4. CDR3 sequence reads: CASSLGTGAFF. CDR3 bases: TGTGCCAGCAGTCTCGGGACAGGAGCTTTCTTT.

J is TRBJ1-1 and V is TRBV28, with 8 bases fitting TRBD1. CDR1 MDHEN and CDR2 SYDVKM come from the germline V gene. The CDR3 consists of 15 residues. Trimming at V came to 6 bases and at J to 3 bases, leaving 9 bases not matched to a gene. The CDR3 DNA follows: TGTGCCAGCAGCGATAGGACAGGGACACACACTGAAGCTTTCTTT. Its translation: CASSDRTGTHTEAFF.

CDR3 coding DNA: TGTGCCAGCAGTTTATCGTCCGGGAACGGGGAGACCCAGTACTTC. The encoded protein is CASSLSSGNGETQYF. The genes are TRBV27 and TRBJ2-5; a weak D match, TRBD2 (5 bases). CDR1 is MNHEY and CDR2 is SMNVEV in the germline V gene (reference sequence). Trimming stripped 0 bases from V and 5 bases from J, with 13 bases between. The CDR3 is made up of 15 amino acids.

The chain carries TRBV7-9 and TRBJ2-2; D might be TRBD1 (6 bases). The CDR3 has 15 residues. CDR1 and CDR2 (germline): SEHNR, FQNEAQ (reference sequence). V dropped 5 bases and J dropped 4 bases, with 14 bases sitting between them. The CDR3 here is CASSHLQGSTGELFF. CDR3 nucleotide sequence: TGTGCCAGCAGCCACCTCCAGGGGAGCACCGGGGAGCTGTTTTTT. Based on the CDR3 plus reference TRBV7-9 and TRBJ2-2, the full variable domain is DTGVSQNPRHKITKRGQNVTFRCDPISEHNRLYWYRQTLGQGPEFLTYFQNEAQLEKSRLLSDRFSAERPKGSFSTLEIQRTEQGDSAMYLCASSHLQGSTGELFFGEGSRLTVL.

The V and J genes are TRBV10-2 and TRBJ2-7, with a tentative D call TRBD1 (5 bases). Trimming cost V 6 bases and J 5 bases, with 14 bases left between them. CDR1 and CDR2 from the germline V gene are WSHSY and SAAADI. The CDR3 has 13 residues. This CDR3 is CASRTLGRDEQYF. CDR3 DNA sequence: TGCGCCAGCAGGACTCTCGGCAGGGACGAGCAGTACTTC.